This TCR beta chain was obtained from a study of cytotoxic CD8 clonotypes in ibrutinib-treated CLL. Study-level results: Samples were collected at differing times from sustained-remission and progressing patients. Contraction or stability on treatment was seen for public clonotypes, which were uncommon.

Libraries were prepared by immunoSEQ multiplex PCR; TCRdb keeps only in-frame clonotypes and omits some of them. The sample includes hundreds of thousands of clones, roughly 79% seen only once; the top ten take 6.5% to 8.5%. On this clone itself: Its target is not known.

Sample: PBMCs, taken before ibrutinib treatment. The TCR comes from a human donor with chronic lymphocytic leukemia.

CDR3 nucleotide sequence: TGTGCCAGCTTGAGATTAGGGACAGTTATGGACGAGCAGTACTTC. Translation: CASLRLGTVMDEQYF. The rearrangement joins TRBV2 to TRBJ2-7; 7 nucleotides align to TRBD1. The ends lost 8 bases at V and 5 bases at J; junction bases unmatched: 15. The CDR3 loop spans 15 amino acids. Per germline, CDR1 SNHLY and CDR2 FYNNEI. The entire variable domain, with the rest obtained from reference TRBV2 and TRBJ2-7, is as follows: EPEVTQTPSHQVTQMGQEVILRCVPISNHLYFYWYRQILGQKVEFLVSFYNNEISEKSEIFDDQFSVERPDGSNFTLKIRSTKLEDSAMYFCASLRLGTVMDEQYFGPGTRLTVT.